The rows below give T cell receptor beta chains drawn from one sample of a study of blood T cell repertoires in COVID-19. Here immunoSEQ multiplex PCR was the method, and the copy in TCRdb shows in-frame clones only, minus some. The sample records about 250,000 clones, about 90% being singletons. Sequencing was performed on PBMCs or T cells enriched from blood (not recorded which). The receptors were sampled from a woman aged 40-49 years who had been exposed to COVID-19. The CDR3 runs from the conserved cysteine through the conserved F or W. Each record gives: clone size, D gene, V gene, J gene, CDR3 protein, CDR3 DNA. The D gene is left open where the match is weak. The size field is filled for only some rows; it gives once, few, many or a size class.

few	.	TRBV15	TRBJ1-2	CATHPGKSSGYTF	TGTGCCACCCATCCAGGGAAGTCGAGTGGCTACACCTTC
.	TRBD1	TRBV7-2	TRBJ1-2	CASSLVPQGGRGYTF	TGTGCCAGCAGCTTAGTCCCACAGGGGGGGAGGGGCTACACCTTC
.	.	TRBV19	TRBJ1-2	CASQGLGDGYTF	TGTGCCAGTCAGGGACTTGGGGATGGCTACACCTTC
.	.	TRBV30	TRBJ1-1	CAWSVNLQGRITEAFF	TGTGCCTGGAGTGTAAACCTGCAGGGGAGAATCACTGAAGCTTTCTTT
.	TRBD1	TRBV3-1/TRBV3-2	TRBJ2-2	CASSPLWGQGLSGELFF	TGTGCCAGCAGCCCCCTGTGGGGACAGGGCTTGTCCGGGGAGCTGTTTTTT
once	TRBD1	TRBV7-2	TRBJ2-7	CASSLLTGGREQYF	TGTGCCAGCAGCTTATTGACAGGGGGCAGAGAGCAGTACTTC
.	TRBD1	TRBV9	TRBJ1-4	CASSLTGANEKLFF	TGTGCCAGCAGCCTGACAGGGGCGAATGAAAAACTGTTTTTT
.	.	TRBV11-2	TRBJ2-1	CASSKQGGPYNEQFF	TGTGCCAGCAGCAAACAGGGGGGGCCCTACAATGAGCAGTTCTTC
.	TRBD1	TRBV2	TRBJ1-1	CASKAPTGGYAFF	TGTGCCAGCAAGGCCCCGACAGGGGGGTATGCTTTCTTT
.	TRBD2	TRBV27	TRBJ2-1	CASSPRGTSASNVRYNEQFF	TGTGCCAGCAGTCCCCGAGGGACTAGCGCCTCTAACGTCCGCTACAATGAGCAGTTCTTC
.	TRBD2	TRBV4-2	TRBJ2-5	CASSRGLAGAQGTIREETQYF	TGTGCCAGCAGCCGGGGACTAGCGGGGGCCCAAGGAACGATCCGGGAAGAGACCCAGTACTTC
.	.	TRBV4-2	TRBJ2-1	CASSHPVDSLTYNEQFF	TGTGCCAGCAGCCACCCCGTCGACTCGCTTACCTACAATGAGCAGTTCTTC
.	.	TRBV6-5	TRBJ2-3	CASSYGDAASTDTQYF	TGTGCCAGCAGTTACGGAGACGCCGCGAGCACAGATACGCAGTATTTT
.	.	TRBV28	TRBJ2-7	CASRNPEEQYF	TGTGCCAGCAGAAACCCTGAGGAGCAGTACTTC
.	.	TRBV6-5	TRBJ2-4	CASKPGSGNIQYF	TGTGCCAGCAAGCCAGGGTCGGGAAACATTCAGTACTTC
.	TRBD1	TRBV5-1	TRBJ2-1	CASSLFTGVDEQFF	TGTGCCAGCAGCTTGTTTACAGGGGTAGATGAGCAGTTCTTC
.	.	TRBV6-5	TRBJ1-6	CASSPPIPNSPLHF	TGTGCCAGCAGTCCCCCAATCCCCAATTCACCCCTCCACTTT
.	.	TRBV18	TRBJ2-6	CASSPGFGANVLTF	TGTGCCAGCTCACCAGGCTTTGGGGCCAACGTCCTGACTTTC
.	TRBD2	TRBV7-9	TRBJ2-3	CASSNSGSADTQYF	TGTGCCAGCAGCAATAGCGGGAGTGCAGATACGCAGTATTTT
.	TRBD2	TRBV4-1	TRBJ2-5	CASSPYPLRTSGGQETQYF	TGCGCCAGCAGCCCTTACCCCCTTCGGACTAGCGGGGGCCAAGAGACCCAGTACTTC
.	.	TRBV7-8	TRBJ1-2	CASSREFKNGYTF	TGTGCCAGCAGCCGGGAGTTTAAGAATGGCTACACCTTC
.	.	TRBV7-3	TRBJ2-1	CASSGGSSGSDEQFF	TGTGCCAGCAGCGGGGGGTCTTCGGGAAGCGATGAGCAGTTCTTC
.	TRBD2	TRBV7-9	TRBJ2-3	CASRATSGRAGSTDTQYF	TGTGCCAGCAGGGCAACTAGCGGGAGGGCCGGTAGCACAGATACGCAGTATTTT
.	TRBD1	TRBV19	TRBJ1-2	CASSPIQGGLNNYGYTF	TGTGCCAGTAGTCCAATCCAGGGGGGATTAAACAACTATGGCTACACCTTC
.	TRBD1	TRBV7-9	TRBJ1-6	CASSLGVTGSNSPLHF	TGTGCCAGCAGCTTAGGGGTGACAGGGAGTAATTCACCCCTCCACTTT
few	.	TRBV7-4	TRBJ1-6	CASSPPTSPGYNSPLHF	TGTGCCAGCAGCCCCCCGACGAGCCCGGGTTATAATTCACCCCTCCACTTT
.	TRBD1	TRBV4-3	TRBJ2-6	CASSLGSGQGALYSGANVLTF	TGCGCCAGCAGCCTAGGGTCGGGACAGGGGGCCCTGTACTCTGGGGCCAACGTCCTGACTTTC